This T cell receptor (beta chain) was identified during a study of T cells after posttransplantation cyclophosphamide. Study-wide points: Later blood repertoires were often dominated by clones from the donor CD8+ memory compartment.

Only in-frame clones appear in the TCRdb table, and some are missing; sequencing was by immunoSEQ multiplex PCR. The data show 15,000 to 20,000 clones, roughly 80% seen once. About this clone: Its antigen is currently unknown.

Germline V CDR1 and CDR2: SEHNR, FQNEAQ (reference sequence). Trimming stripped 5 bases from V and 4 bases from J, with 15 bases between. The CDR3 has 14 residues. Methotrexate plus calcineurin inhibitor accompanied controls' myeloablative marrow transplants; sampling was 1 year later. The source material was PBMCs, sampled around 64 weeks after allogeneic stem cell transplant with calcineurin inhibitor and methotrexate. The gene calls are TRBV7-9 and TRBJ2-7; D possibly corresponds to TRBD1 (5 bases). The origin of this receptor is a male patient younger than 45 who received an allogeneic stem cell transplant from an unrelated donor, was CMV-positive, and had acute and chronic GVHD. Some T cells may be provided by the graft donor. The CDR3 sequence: CASSPLPDSYEQYF. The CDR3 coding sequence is TGTGCCAGCAGCCCTTTACCCGACAGTTACGAGCAGTACTTC.